Listed below are T cell receptor beta chains from one sample, sequenced in a study of CD8+CD57+ T cells in acquired aplastic anemia. TCRdb fed the reads into MiXCR, producing one record per CDR3 protein. The sample contains 200,000 to 250,000 distinct CDR3 sequences, roughly half of which appear only once. Sequenced input: sorted CD4+, CD8+, or CD8+CD57+ T cells (not recorded which) from PBMCs. The receptors derive from a human donor with aplastic anemia. Each CDR3 is given with its conserved first and last residue. The D gene is left open where the match is weak. A clone size is listed for some rows: how often the clone was seen (once, few, many), or a class if it is expanded.

v_call	j_call	d_call	clone_size	cdr3_nt	cdr3_aa
TRBV6-5	TRBJ1-6	-	many	TGTGCCAGCAGCCTCCTCGGGGATTCCTATAATTCACCCCTCCACTTT	CASSLLGDSYNSPLHF
TRBV7-9	TRBJ2-7	-	few	TGTGCCAGCCGGTACGGGGCCCACGAGCAGTACTTC	CASRYGAHEQYF
TRBV20-1	TRBJ1-2	-	-	TGCAGTGCTAGCGCAGGGGGCTACACCTTC	CSASAGGYTF
TRBV20-1	TRBJ1-1	TRBD1	-	TGCAGTGCTTGGACAGGGCGAAATACTGAAGCTTTCTTT	CSAWTGRNTEAFF
TRBV15	TRBJ2-6	-	-	TGTGCCACCAGCAGGACGTCTGGGGCCAACGTCCTAACTTTC	CATSRTSGANVLTF
TRBV19	TRBJ2-5	-	many	TGTGCCAGTAGTTCCGGCTGGCGACAGTACTTC	CASSSGWRQYF
TRBV28	TRBJ2-1	-	-	TGTGCCAGCAGTCGCCTCGGGACTGAAGGAAATGAGCAGTTCTTC	CASSRLGTEGNEQFF
TRBV20-1	TRBJ2-1	TRBD2	-	TGCAGTGCTGAACTAGCGTTTGATAGCTCCTACAATGAGCAGTTCTTC	CSAELAFDSSYNEQFF
TRBV2	TRBJ1-1	-	many	TGTGCCAGCAGTGGAGGGAGGGAGGCTTTCTTT	CASSGGREAFF
TRBV6-1	TRBJ2-7	-	few	TGTGCCAGTTTCCCCATACGTGGCAACGAGCAGTACTTC	CASFPIRGNEQYF
TRBV7-8	TRBJ2-1	TRBD2	many	TGTGCCAGCAGCCTTCCCGGGGGGACGACCGATGAGCAGTTCTTC	CASSLPGGTTDEQFF
TRBV20-1	TRBJ1-1	TRBD1	many	TGCAGTGGGAGGCAGGGGGACACTGAAGCTTTCTTT	CSGRQGDTEAFF
TRBV7-9	TRBJ2-3	TRBD2	many	TGTGCCAGCAGCCGCGGGACTAGCGCCCCGGGAGATACGCAGTATTTT	CASSRGTSAPGDTQYF
TRBV7-9	TRBJ2-1	-	many	TGTGCCAGCAGCTTAGCCCAACGACAGTCTTTCAATGAGCAGTTCTTC	CASSLAQRQSFNEQFF
TRBV28	TRBJ1-4	-	-	TGTGCCAGCAGTTTATTGGGCACTAATGAAAAACTGTTTTTT	CASSLLGTNEKLFF
TRBV9	TRBJ2-7	-	many	TGTGCCAGCAGCGCCGGGAGTATGGGCTACGAGCAGTACTTC	CASSAGSMGYEQYF
TRBV9	TRBJ2-7	TRBD1	once	TGTGCCAGCAGCTTGGGGACAGGGTTGAGCAACGAGCAGTACTTT	CASSLGTGLSNEQYF
TRBV19	TRBJ1-4	TRBD1	many	TGTGCCAGTAGTATCCCAGACAGGGGGCCTAATGAAAAACTGTTTTTT	CASSIPDRGPNEKLFF
TRBV20-1	TRBJ2-7	TRBD2	many	TGCAGTGCTAGAGGCTCTAGCGGAGCGGACTACGAGCAGTACTTC	CSARGSSGADYEQYF
TRBV20-1	TRBJ2-7	TRBD2	-	TGCAGTGCTAGAGACCCCTCGACTAGCGGGAGAACTAGTGACGAGCAGTACTTC	CSARDPSTSGRTSDEQYF
TRBV29-1	TRBJ2-5	-	once	TGCAGCGTTGAAGTAGCCCCCGGGGGCGGCTTGGTTGAGACCCAGTACTTC	CSVEVAPGGGLVETQYF
TRBV6-5	TRBJ2-1	TRBD1	-	TGTGCCAGCAGCCATTGGGACAGGGGGAATGAGCAGTTCTTC	CASSHWDRGNEQFF
TRBV7-6	TRBJ2-1	TRBD2	many	TGTGCCAGCAGCTTAGGTCCCAGCGGGAGTCTCTATGAGCAGTTCTTC	CASSLGPSGSLYEQFF
TRBV20-1	TRBJ1-1	-	few	TGCAGTGCTAGGACGGTGAACACTGAAGCTTTCTTT	CSARTVNTEAFF
TRBV29-1	TRBJ2-3	TRBD1	once	TGCAGCGTCTTAGGACAGGGCCGGACAGATACGCAGTATTTT	CSVLGQGRTDTQYF
TRBV10-3	TRBJ2-1	-	many	TGTGCCATCAGTGAGGGGGGGGCCCCCTACAATGAGCAGTTCTTC	CAISEGGAPYNEQFF
TRBV13	TRBJ1-5	-	-	TGTGCCAGCAGTTTATCAAGGGGGAGGGGCAATCAGCCCCAGCATTTT	CASSLSRGRGNQPQHF
TRBV19	TRBJ2-1	TRBD1	-	TGTGCCAGTAGTATAGATTGGGACAGGGGTACCTACAATGAGCAGTTCTTC	CASSIDWDRGTYNEQFF
TRBV20-1	TRBJ1-5	-	many	TGCAGTGCCCAGGACAGACTAAGCAATCAGCCCCAGCATTTT	CSAQDRLSNQPQHF
TRBV11-3	TRBJ2-2	TRBD1	few	TGTGCCAGCAGCTCAGGACAGGGAGGTACCGGGGAGCTGTTTTTT	CASSSGQGGTGELFF
TRBV6-1	TRBJ2-7	-	many	TGTGCCAGCAGTGAAGCGCCCGGGGGCGGATATGACGAGCAGTACTTC	CASSEAPGGGYDEQYF
TRBV9	TRBJ1-1	-	once	TGTGCCAGCAGCGTAGAAGTCAGGGTTCTAGGTAGGAACACTGAAGCTTTCTTT	CASSVEVRVLGRNTEAFF
TRBV13	TRBJ2-7	-	many	TGTGCCAGCAGCTTAAAACCATCTGACTCGGTCGAGCAGTACTTC	CASSLKPSDSVEQYF
TRBV19	TRBJ1-2	TRBD1	-	TGTGCCAGTAGTACCATCGGGGACAGGTACTACACCTTC	CASSTIGDRYYTF
TRBV4-2	TRBJ2-7	-	many	TGTGCCAGCAGCCAGGACAGACCGAAGGAGCAGTACTTC	CASSQDRPKEQYF